This is a list of T cell receptor beta chains from one sample in a study of shared clonotypes between healthy human individuals. TCRdb keeps only in-frame clones here, not all; method: immunoSEQ multiplex PCR. The table shows around 2,000,000 clones, with approximately 95% occurring only once. The sample comprised naive CD4+ T cells sorted from blood. The receptors stem from a young man in good health. CDR3s include the opening cysteine and the closing phenylalanine or tryptophan. D genes are given only for firm matches. Not all rows give a size; the values are once, few, many and, for expanded clones, a class.

CDR3aa	CDR3nt	v_gene	j_gene	abundance	d_gene
CASSPPGANTEAFF	TGTGCCAGCTCACCCCCTGGGGCGAACACTGAAGCTTTCTTT	TRBV18	TRBJ1-1	NA	NA
CAWSVGPGANVLTF	TGTGCCTGGAGTGTCGGTCCTGGGGCCAACGTCCTGACTTTC	TRBV30	TRBJ2-6	NA	NA
CASSADSSGRAREQYF	TGTGCCAGCAGCGCGGACAGTAGCGGGAGGGCCCGCGAGCAGTACTTC	TRBV5-4	TRBJ2-7	NA	TRBD2
CASSQTPNEQFF	TGTGCCAGCTCACAAACGCCCAATGAGCAGTTCTTC	TRBV18	TRBJ2-1	NA	NA
CASTVAGGSYNEQFF	TGCGCCAGCACCGTAGCGGGAGGCTCCTACAATGAGCAGTTCTTC	TRBV5-1	TRBJ2-1	NA	TRBD2
CSAAEPYRYEQYF	TGCAGCGCCGCGGAACCGTATCGCTACGAGCAGTACTTC	TRBV29-1	TRBJ2-7	NA	NA
CASSLLPQGSYEQYF	TGTGCCAGCAGCTTACTCCCCCAGGGTTCCTACGAGCAGTACTTC	TRBV7-2	TRBJ2-7	NA	NA
CASTRTTGLAPLHF	TGTGCCAGCACCCGGACGACAGGTCTGGCACCCCTCCACTTT	TRBV6-5	TRBJ1-6	NA	NA
CASRGTGLSYEQYF	TGTGCCAGCAGGGGGACAGGCCTCTCCTACGAGCAGTACTTC	TRBV6-5	TRBJ2-7	NA	TRBD1
CASSWDRPYGYTF	TGTGCCAGCAGCTGGGACAGGCCCTATGGCTACACCTTC	TRBV5-5	TRBJ1-2	NA	TRBD1
CASSLGGSGVDEQYF	TGTGCCAGCAGCTTAGGGGGCTCGGGGGTAGACGAGCAGTACTTC	TRBV7-6	TRBJ2-7	NA	NA
CASSYSILRGNYGYTF	TGTGCCAGCAGTTACTCGATTCTTAGGGGTAACTATGGCTACACCTTC	TRBV6-5	TRBJ1-2	NA	NA
CASSLERVVGTDTQYF	TGTGCCAGCAGCTTAGAAAGGGTGGTAGGCACAGATACGCAGTATTTT	TRBV7-3	TRBJ2-3	NA	NA
CASSGGRGYNEQFF	TGTGCCAGCAGTGGGGGCCGAGGATACAATGAGCAGTTCTTC	TRBV28	TRBJ2-1	NA	NA
CASRLTSTDTQYF	TGTGCCAGCAGGTTGACTAGCACAGATACGCAGTATTTT	TRBV7-2	TRBJ2-3	NA	NA
CASSLAPSGPEQFF	TGTGCCAGCAGCTTAGCGCCTAGCGGGCCTGAGCAGTTCTTC	TRBV7-6	TRBJ2-1	NA	TRBD2
CASSEEDLYEQYF	TGTGCCAGCAGTGAAGAGGATCTCTACGAGCAGTACTTC	TRBV6-1	TRBJ2-7	NA	NA
CASSLVGGSPDTQYF	TGTGCCAGCAGCTTAGTGGGGGGGAGCCCAGATACGCAGTATTTT	TRBV11-2	TRBJ2-3	NA	TRBD2
CSVEIGATEAFF	TGCAGCGTTGAAATAGGGGCCACTGAAGCTTTCTTT	TRBV29-1	TRBJ1-1	NA	NA
CASRKRDTSSSNYEKLFF	TGTGCCAGCAGGAAAAGGGACACGTCCTCCTCTAACTATGAAAAACTGTTTTTT	TRBV2	TRBJ1-4	NA	NA
CASYSGGAYEQYF	TGTGCCAGCTATTCGGGCGGGGCCTACGAGCAGTACTTC	TRBV6-5	TRBJ2-7	NA	NA
CASSQGVNGDGGDTQYF	TGCGCCAGCAGCCAAGGAGTAAACGGGGACGGAGGAGATACGCAGTATTTT	TRBV4-3	TRBJ2-3	NA	NA
CSVMRGLTDTQYF	TGCAGCGTTATGAGGGGACTCACAGATACGCAGTATTTT	TRBV29-1	TRBJ2-3	once	NA